One sample yielded the 27 T cell receptor beta chains listed below, sequenced in a study of Ad26.COV2.S vaccination and SARS-CoV-2 variants. TCRdb's table, derived via immunoSEQ multiplex PCR, lists solely in-frame clones and lacks some. The sample records 300,000 to 400,000 clones, roughly nine tenths being singletons. Treatment described: over 15 received Ad26.COV2.S at low or high dose, single or two shots; a few received placebo; per-sample allocation not given. Each sample was drawn 63 days after the first injection (of vaccine or placebo). This material consisted of peripheral blood, taken in a trial of Ad26.COV2.S vaccine versus placebo. Receptors were obtained from a person aged 18 to 59 who received the Ad26.COV2.S COVID-19 vaccine or a placebo.

This rearrangement joins TRBV5-1 to TRBJ2-1; possibly TRBD2 for D (5 bases). Germline CDR1 is SGHRS and CDR2 is YFSETQ. V dropped 0 bases and J dropped 0 bases, with 7 bases sitting between them. The CDR3 length is 15 residues. This CDR3 is CASSLGGSSYNEQFF. As DNA, the CDR3 is TGCGCCAGCAGCTTGGGTGGGAGCTCCTACAATGAGCAGTTCTTC.

V gene TRBV27 combines with J gene TRBJ2-2; D gene unclear. CDR3 length: 13 residues. Germline-derived CDR1 and CDR2 are MNHEY and SMNVEV (reference sequence). The V end was cut by 5 bases, the J end by 6 bases, with 10 bases between. The CDR3 nucleotides are TGTGCCAGCAGTCTTATAGGGTCCGGGGAGCTGTTTTTT. Amino acids: CASSLIGSGELFF.

This rearrangement joins TRBV11-2 to TRBJ2-1; D is uncertain. This CDR3 comprises 15 residues. The V end was cut by 5 bases, the J end by 2 bases, with 13 bases between. Germline V CDR1 and CDR2: SGHAT, FQNNGV. CDR3 sequence reads: CASSPGAGTYNEQFF. CDR3 sequence (DNA): TGTGCCAGCAGCCCCGGAGCAGGCACCTACAATGAGCAGTTCTTC. Combining the CDR3 with reference TRBV11-2 and TRBJ2-1 gives the whole variable domain EAGVAQSPRYKIIEKRQSVAFWCNPISGHATLYWYQQILGQGPKLLIQFQNNGVVDDSQLPKDRFSAERLKGVDSTLKIQPAKLEDSAVYLCASSPGAGTYNEQFFGPGTRLTVL.

The rearrangement uses TRBV7-2 and TRBJ1-2, with a weak D call TRBD1 (5 bases). The CDR3 runs 12 residues. Germline-derived CDR1 and CDR2 are SGHTA and FQGNSA. Trimming removed 1 base from V and 10 bases from J, with 10 bases in between. CDR3 bases: TGTGCCAGCAGCTTAGACAGGAGCGACTACACCTTC. Translated, it gives CASSLDRSDYTF.

The chain couples TRBV27 to TRBJ2-1; no definite D call. The germline V gene has CDR1 MNHEY and CDR2 SMNVEV (reference sequence). Trimming removed 5 bases from V and 0 bases from J, with 14 bases in between. This CDR3 comprises 16 residues. The CDR3: CASSPRRGFSYNEQFF. Here the CDR3 DNA reads TGTGCCAGCAGTCCCCGTCGAGGATTCTCCTACAATGAGCAGTTCTTC.

The chain's CDR3 is CASSLAQSPVDTEAFF. The CDR3 DNA reads as TGTGCCAGCAGCTTAGCACAGAGCCCGGTAGACACTGAAGCTTTCTTT. The chain couples TRBV7-2 to TRBJ1-1, with D unresolved. The CDR3 runs 16 residues. Per germline, CDR1 SGHTA and CDR2 FQGNSA. V was clipped by 0 bases and J by 3 bases, with 14 bases between them. Full variable domain (remainder filled in from reference TRBV7-2 and TRBJ1-1): GAGVSQSPSNKVTEKGKDVELRCDPISGHTALYWYRQSLGQGLEFLIYFQGNSAPDKSGLPSDRFSAERTGGSVSTLTIQRTQQEDSAVYLCASSLAQSPVDTEAFFGQGTRLTVV.

This clone was detected a few times. This chain connects TRBV18 to TRBJ1-6, with D perhaps TRBD1 (5 bases). V was pared by 5 bases and J by 10 bases, with 12 bases between. The length of the CDR3 is 13 residues. The V gene's germline CDR1 is KGHSH and CDR2 LQKENI. CDR3 nucleotide sequence: TGTGCCAGCTCAACTGGGGGGGAGTCACCCCTCCACTTT. Translated, it gives CASSTGGESPLHF.

The V call is TRBV19, the J call TRBJ2-3; 9 bases are a match to TRBD2. V shed 5 bases, J shed 4 bases, and the junction held 13 bases outside the gene matches. The CDR3 is 17 residues long. Germline CDR1 is LNHDA and CDR2 is SQIVND (reference sequence). CDR3 sequence reads: CASSAIAGDGPADTQYF. CDR3 nucleotides: TGTGCCAGTAGTGCCATAGCGGGAGACGGTCCCGCAGATACGCAGTATTTT. Complete variable domain (other parts from reference TRBV19 and TRBJ2-3): DGGITQSPKYLFRKEGQNVTLSCEQNLNHDAMYWYRQDPGQGLRLIYYSQIVNDFQKGDIAEGYSVSREKKESFPLTVTSAQKNPTAFYLCASSAIAGDGPADTQYFGPGTRLTVL.

This chain joins TRBV28 and TRBJ2-1; 8 bases are shared with TRBD1. The CDR3 totals 14 residues. The V gene end was trimmed by 7 bases and the J gene end by 5 bases; junction bases not matched to a gene: 7. Germline assignment: CDR1 MDHEN and CDR2 SYDVKM. CDR3 coding DNA: TGTGCCAGCAACCCCGGGACAGGAAACAATGAGCAGTTCTTC. Residues: CASNPGTGNNEQFF.

The chain joins TRBV7-9 to TRBJ1-6; D perhaps matches TRBD1 (5 bases). The CDR3 extends over 17 amino acids. The V gene lost 5 bases and the J gene lost 8 bases, with 22 bases spanning the gap. CDR1 is SEHNR, CDR2 FQNEAQ, per germline (reference sequence). CDR3 region: CASSPRPPGGYDSPLHF. CDR3 coding DNA: TGTGCCAGCAGCCCGCGTCCCCCTGGGGGTTACGATTCACCCCTCCACTTT.

This clone has only one observation. The V gene is TRBV5-1, the J gene TRBJ2-3, with TRBD2 matching 9 bases. The CDR3 runs 14 residues. CDR1 and CDR2 from the germline V gene are SGHRS and YFSETQ. V lost 4 bases to trimming and J lost 7 bases; unmatched junction nucleotides: 7. For the CDR3, the DNA is TGCGCCAGCAGCCGGACTAGCGCTCCCAATACGCAGTATTTT. Amino acids: CASSRTSAPNTQYF.

The gene calls are TRBV7-2 and TRBJ2-1, with 10 positions matching TRBD2. V lost 3 bases, J lost 4 bases, and 3 bases stayed unmatched. Germline loops: CDR1 SGHTA, CDR2 FQGNSA. The CDR3 has 15 residues. CDR3 nucleotides: TGTGCCAGCAGCTTTATAGCGGGGGGTTACAATGAGCAGTTCTTC. Amino acid sequence: CASSFIAGGYNEQFF.

The chain combines TRBV7-6 with TRBJ1-1, with 8 bases identical to TRBD1. The CDR3 loop spans 15 amino acids. Germline assignment: CDR1 SGHVS and CDR2 FNYEAQ. The V segment lost 5 bases and the J segment 4 bases; nucleotides outside the gene matches: 9. In nucleotides, the CDR3 is TGTGCCAGCAGCCGGCAGCCAGGGGGCGTCACTGAAGCTTTCTTT. The encoded protein is CASSRQPGGVTEAFF.

V and J are TRBV7-6 and TRBJ1-3, with D unresolved. Germline values: CDR1 SGHVS, CDR2 FNYEAQ. Deletions cut 5 bases from V and 0 bases from J, with 11 bases between. The CDR3 spans 15 residues. The CDR3 protein is CASSHPGDSGNTIYF. CDR3 coding DNA: TGTGCCAGCAGCCACCCTGGGGACTCTGGAAACACCATATATTTT.

The chain recombines TRBV7-9 with TRBJ2-4, with 7 bases matching TRBD2. J lost 0 bases, V lost 2 bases, and 4 bases had no gene match. The CDR3 is 16 residues long. Germline loops: CDR1 SEHNR, CDR2 FQNEAQ (reference sequence). CDR3 loop: CASSLSGGGAKNIQYF. The CDR3 region has the DNA TGTGCCAGCAGCTTAAGTGGCGGGGGAGCCAAAAACATTCAGTACTTC. The entire variable domain, with the rest obtained from reference TRBV7-9 and TRBJ2-4, is as follows: DTGVSQNPRHKITKRGQNVTFRCDPISEHNRLYWYRQTLGQGPEFLTYFQNEAQLEKSRLLSDRFSAERPKGSFSTLEIQRTEQGDSAMYLCASSLSGGGAKNIQYFGAGTRLSVL.

The chain couples TRBV5-1 to TRBJ2-6, with a weak D call TRBD1 (6 bases). Germline CDR1 and CDR2: SGHRS and YFSETQ. The CDR3 extends over 19 amino acids. V gave up 6 bases and J gave up 2 bases, with 24 bases separating them. DNA for the CDR3: TGCGCCAGCAACTCGGACGGATATGGGGGCACAGCTGGGGCCAACGTCCTGACTTTC. Amino acids: CASNSDGYGGTAGANVLTF.

The chain is built from TRBV18 and TRBJ1-2; 10 bases match TRBD1. V shed 3 bases, J shed 5 bases, and the junction held 6 bases outside the gene matches. The CDR3 length is 15 residues. In germline, CDR1 is KGHSH, CDR2 LQKENI. CDR3: CASSPGGTGAYGYTF. The CDR3 coding sequence is TGTGCCAGCTCACCTGGCGGGACAGGGGCTTATGGCTACACCTTC.

The chain recombines TRBV28 with TRBJ2-7; a possible D gene is TRBD1 (5 bases). This CDR3 spans 14 amino acids. Trimming removed 7 bases from V and 5 bases from J, with 18 bases in between. Germline V lookup: CDR1 MDHEN, CDR2 SYDVKM. CDR3 nucleotide sequence: TGTGCCAGCATCCAGTATGGGGCGTTTCACGAGCAGTACTTC. Its protein product is CASIQYGAFHEQYF.

This clone was observed a handful of times. The chain couples TRBV7-3 to TRBJ2-1; a weak D match, TRBD2 (6 bases). The germline V gene has CDR1 SGHTA and CDR2 FQGTGA. The V gene lost 4 bases and the J gene lost 7 bases, with 20 bases spanning the gap. The CDR3 runs 16 residues. CDR3 sequence: CASSSEGSHRGNEQFF. CDR3 DNA sequence: TGTGCCAGCAGCTCCGAAGGATCCCACCGGGGGAATGAGCAGTTCTTC.

The genes are TRBV29-1 and TRBJ2-2, with D perhaps matching TRBD1 (6 bases). There are 13 residues in the CDR3. Germline loops: CDR1 SQVTM, CDR2 ANQGSEA. V dropped 4 bases and J dropped 6 bases, with 12 bases sitting between them. CDR3 nucleotide sequence: TGCAGCGTTGGCAGGGGAGATTCCGGGGAGCTGTTTTTT. Its protein product is CSVGRGDSGELFF.

The rearrangement uses TRBV7-6 and TRBJ2-7, with no clear D. V gave up 2 bases and J gave up 9 bases, with 11 bases separating them. Germline CDR1 SGHVS, CDR2 FNYEAQ. This CDR3 has 12 residues. The CDR3 sequence: CASSLNVGLQYF. The CDR3 DNA sequence: TGTGCCAGCAGCTTAAACGTCGGCTTGCAGTACTTC.

This sequence joins TRBV9 and TRBJ2-5, with TRBD1 matching over 7 bases. V lost 4 bases and J lost 4; bases outside the gene matches: 13. The length of the CDR3 is 16 residues. Germline V gives CDR1 SGDLS, CDR2 YYNGEE. CDR3 residues: CASSTQTGIPGETQYF. The CDR3 DNA is TGTGCCAGCAGCACTCAGACAGGGATCCCAGGAGAGACCCAGTACTTC.

This chain links TRBV11-2 with TRBJ1-4, with D uncertain. V lost 2 bases to trimming and J lost 6 bases, with 13 bases between them. Looked up from germline, CDR1 is SGHAT and CDR2 is FQNNGV. The CDR3 covers 15 residues. The CDR3 sequence: CASSLTGLGYEKLFF. CDR3 DNA sequence: TGTGCCAGCAGCTTAACCGGGTTAGGTTATGAAAAACTGTTTTTT.

The chain employs TRBV28 and TRBJ1-3; no clear D. V lost 4 bases and J lost 4, with 11 bases in between. Per the germline V gene, CDR1 is MDHEN and CDR2 is SYDVKM. The CDR3 is made up of 14 amino acids. CDR3 DNA: TGTGCCAGCAGTTCCCCCCATGGGGGAAACACCATATATTTT. It is translated as CASSSPHGGNTIYF.

The chain carries TRBV10-3 and TRBJ2-1; D possibly matches TRBD1 or TRBD2 (5 bases each). V lost 9 bases to trimming and J lost 8 bases, with 17 bases between them. CDR1 is ENHRY and CDR2 is SYGVKD in the germline V gene. There are 13 residues in the CDR3. CDR3 nucleotide sequence: TGTGCCATTAGGGACCCGGCTATAGATGAGCAGTTCTTC. Its translation is CAIRDPAIDEQFF.

This sequence joins TRBV28 and TRBJ2-2; 7 bases fit TRBD2. CDR3 length: 18 residues. Per germline, CDR1 MDHEN and CDR2 SYDVKM. The V segment lost 8 bases and the J segment 1 base; nucleotides outside the gene matches: 16. The CDR3 here is CASCAGGIDWGNTGELFF. CDR3 in DNA: TGTGCCAGCTGCGCCGGGGGGATAGATTGGGGGAACACCGGGGAGCTGTTTTTT.

The chain couples TRBV7-8 to TRBJ2-7; no firm D call. Trimming stripped 5 bases from V and 2 bases from J, with 16 bases between. In germline, CDR1 is SGHVS, CDR2 FQNEAQ. This CDR3 comprises 15 residues. CDR3 sequence reads: CASSVTVPSTYEQYF. CDR3 bases: TGTGCCAGCAGCGTCACCGTGCCTTCAACCTACGAGCAGTACTTC.